This TCR beta chain was captured in a study of T cells in tuberculosis. The overall study: This South African cohort compared adolescents with or without latent tuberculosis against adults with active tuberculosis. Study results and limitations: The TCR-beta difference was not significant; alpha differences partly reflected length. GEM motif frequencies gave about 70% accuracy; the GMM repertoire gave approximately 90%.

The method was immunoSEQ multiplex PCR; TCRdb's version includes in-frame clones alone and lacks a portion of them. The data show under 50,000 clones, 95% seen once. About this clone: The antigen is unknown.

Sequencing input: PBMCs. The clonotype was recovered from a donor aged 10-30 years with latent tuberculosis or without tuberculosis infection.

The CDR3, as DNA: TGTGCCAGCAGACCCCCAGGGCCTCGGCAGCCCCAGCATTTT. Translating gives CASRPPGPRQPQHF. This chain uses TRBV28 with TRBJ1-5; possible D gene TRBD1, 5 bases. The germline gives CDR1 MDHEN, CDR2 SYDVKM. V lost 6 bases and J 7 bases, leaving 16 bases between the germline ends. The CDR3 extends over 14 amino acids.